The rows below give T cell receptor beta chains drawn from one sample of a study of blood T cells in healthy people across ages. TCRdb passed the 5' RACE reads through MiXCR, listing each CDR3 protein once. The data hold around 1.5 million distinct CDR3 sequences, with 35% to 45% observed a single time. Material: blood. These receptors originate from a woman aged 18-30 years in good health. Each CDR3 is given with its conserved first and last residue. The D gene is left open where the match is weak. Not all rows give a size; the values are once, few, many and, for expanded clones, a class.

TRBJ1-5 | few | TRBV6-2/TRBV6-3 | TRBD1 | CASSYGQGYNQPQHF | TGTGCCAGCAGTTACGGACAGGGTTACAATCAGCCCCAGCATTTT
TRBJ2-7 | NA | TRBV10-3 | TRBD2 | CAISESGTSGGLYNEQYF | TGTGCCATCAGTGAGTCAGGGACTAGCGGGGGCCTATACAATGAGCAGTACTTC
TRBJ2-7 | NA | TRBV12-3/TRBV12-4 | TRBD2 | CASLERERRDEQYF | TGTGCCAGTCTCGAGCGGGAGAGGAGAGATGAGCAGTACTTC
TRBJ2-1 | NA | TRBV15 | NA | CATSRGSGSYNGQFF | TGTGCCACCAGCAGAGGTAGCGGCTCCTACAATGGGCAGTTCTTC
TRBJ2-1 | NA | TRBV7-9 | NA | CASSLSLVYHNEQFF | TGTGCCAGCAGCTTAAGCCTAGTCTACCACAATGAGCAGTTCTTC
TRBJ2-1 | few | TRBV29-1 | TRBD1 | CSVGGQQDAYNEQFF | TGCAGCGTTGGGGGACAGCAAGACGCCTACAATGAGCAGTTCTTC
TRBJ1-2 | NA | TRBV18 | NA | CASSPPSTDASYGYTF | TGTGCCAGCTCACCACCGTCGACAGACGCTAGCTATGGCTACACCTTC
TRBJ2-7 | few | TRBV7-2 | NA | CASSLAMTPSEQYF | TGTGCCAGCAGCTTAGCGATGACCCCCAGCGAGCAGTACTTC
TRBJ2-3 | few | TRBV28 | NA | CASSLLDGFTDTQYF | TGTGCCAGCAGTTTATTGGACGGGTTCACAGATACGCAGTATTTT
TRBJ2-3 | NA | TRBV30 | NA | CSWSGITSDTQYF | TGTTCCTGGAGTGGTATTACGTCAGATACGCAGTATTTT
TRBJ2-7 | NA | TRBV6-5 | TRBD1 | CASSKYGTGGYEQYF | TGTGCCAGCAGTAAATACGGGACAGGGGGCTACGAGCAGTACTTC
TRBJ1-2 | many | TRBV5-6 | NA | CASSPKGGYGYTF | TGTGCCAGCAGCCCAAAAGGGGGCTATGGCTACACCTTC
TRBJ2-5 | NA | TRBV10-3 | NA | CAISPSGAQETQYF | TGTGCCATCTCTCCGAGTGGAGCCCAAGAGACCCAGTACTTC
TRBJ1-2 | NA | TRBV5-1 | TRBD1 | CASSSGQGENYGYTF | TGCGCCAGCAGCTCCGGACAGGGCGAGAACTATGGCTACACCTTC
TRBJ2-3 | NA | TRBV6-6 | NA | CASSTDRRGSGADTQYF | TGTGCCAGCAGTACGGACCGCAGGGGATCTGGAGCAGATACGCAGTATTTT
TRBJ2-5 | few | TRBV6-5 | TRBD2 | CAKGRTSGAQETQYF | TGTGCCAAGGGGCGGACTAGCGGGGCTCAAGAGACCCAGTACTTC
TRBJ2-1 | few | TRBV11-2 | NA | CASSLDDQQRTNNEQFF | TGTGCCAGCAGCTTAGATGATCAGCAGCGGACCAACAATGAGCAGTTCTTC
TRBJ2-7 | NA | TRBV27 | NA | CASSFGVGTRQSEQYF | TGTGCCAGCAGTTTCGGGGTAGGGACACGGCAGTCCGAGCAGTACTTC
TRBJ2-7 | NA | TRBV7-8 | NA | CASSTLGSTYEQYF | TGTGCCAGCAGCACGCTCGGGAGTACCTACGAGCAGTACTTC